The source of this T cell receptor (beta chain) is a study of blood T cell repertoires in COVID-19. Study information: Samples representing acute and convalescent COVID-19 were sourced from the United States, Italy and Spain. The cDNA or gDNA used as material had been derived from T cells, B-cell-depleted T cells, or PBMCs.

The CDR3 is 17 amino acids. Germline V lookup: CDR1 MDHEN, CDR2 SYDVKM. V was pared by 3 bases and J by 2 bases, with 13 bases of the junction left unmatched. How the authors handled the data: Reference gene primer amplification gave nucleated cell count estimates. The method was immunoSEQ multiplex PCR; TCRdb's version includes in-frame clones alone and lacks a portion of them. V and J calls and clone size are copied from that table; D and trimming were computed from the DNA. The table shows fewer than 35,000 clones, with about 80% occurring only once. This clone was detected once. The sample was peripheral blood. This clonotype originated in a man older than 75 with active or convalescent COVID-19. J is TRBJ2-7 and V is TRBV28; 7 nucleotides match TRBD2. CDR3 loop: CASSFQSGVAGTYEQYF. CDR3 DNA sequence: TGTGCCAGCAGTTTCCAATCGGGAGTAGCGGGCACCTACGAGCAGTACTTC.